Described below is a single TCR beta chain sequence and its context. CDR1 SGHRS and CDR2 YFSETQ come from the germline V gene. V was trimmed by 0 bases and J by 5 bases, leaving 14 bases between them. The CDR3 runs 16 residues. The source of the sample is a study of blood T cell repertoires in COVID-19. Recovery among Cohort 3 donors was established by two negative PCRs, clearance, or symptom resolution. The protocol was immunoSEQ multiplex PCR, while the TCRdb copy is restricted to in-frame clones and leaves out a portion. The repertoire has under 350,000 clones, 85% to 90% of them found once; the top ten carry about 4.2%.

The chain employs TRBV5-1 and TRBJ2-2; a weak D match, TRBD1 (5 bases). The source is a man aged 30-40 years who had recovered from COVID-19. The sample comprised PBMCs or T cells enriched from blood (not recorded which). CDR3: CASSLGAGQRTGELFF. The CDR3 coding sequence is TGCGCCAGCAGCTTGGGGGCAGGGCAGAGGACCGGGGAGCTGTTTTTT. The full variable domain, in which reference TRBV5-1 and TRBJ2-2 provide the parts outside the CDR3, is KAGVTQTPRYLIKTRGQQVTLSCSPISGHRSVSWYQQTPGQGLQFLFEYFSETQRNKGNFPGRFSGRQFSNSRSEMNVSTLELGDSALYLCASSLGAGQRTGELFFGEGSRLTVL.